These 16 T cell receptor beta chains were all obtained from the same sample, sequenced in a study of T cells after yellow fever vaccination. TCRdb called the 5' RACE reads again in MiXCR, with one record for every CDR3 protein. Altogether under 400,000 distinct CDR3 sequences are present, around 13% being singletons, with the ten largest covering 3.2%. Sequencing used CD4+ T cells sorted from PBMCs, obtained 15 days after the yellow fever booster vaccination. These receptor sequences come from a man between 18 and 35 years old who received the YFV17D yellow fever vaccine.

This clonotype came up many times. The chain recombines TRBV20-1 with TRBJ2-2; no clear D. V was shortened by 0 bases and J by 7 bases, with 15 bases between the two germline ends. The length of the CDR3 is 15 residues. Germline values: CDR1 DFQATT, CDR2 SNEGSKA (reference sequence). CDR3 nucleotides: TGCAGTGCTAGAGATGGATCCTTCCCAGGCGGGGAGCTGTTTTTT. This gives the protein CSARDGSFPGGELFF.

This clonotype has only a few counts. The J gene is TRBJ2-5, the V gene TRBV7-2; tentatively, D is TRBD1 (5 bases). The germline V gene has CDR1 SGHTA and CDR2 FQGNSA. The ends were cut back, 2 bases at V and 4 bases at J, with 8 bases in the middle. This CDR3 is 13 amino acids long. The CDR3 DNA reads as TGTGCCAGCAGCTTAAACCAGGGAGAGACCCAGTACTTC. Its protein product is CASSLNQGETQYF.

The rearrangement links TRBV5-1 to TRBJ2-5; TRBD1 matches at 9 bases. CDR1 and CDR2 (germline): SGHRS, YFSETQ. The CDR3 consists of 15 residues. Trimming at V came to 4 bases and at J to 5 bases, leaving 9 bases not matched to a gene. CDR3 amino acids: CASSAAGTGSETQYF. DNA for the CDR3: TGCGCCAGCAGCGCGGCCGGGACAGGGAGCGAGACCCAGTACTTC.

Only a few counts were recorded for this clonotype. The V gene is TRBV5-5, the J gene TRBJ2-1; 8 bases map to TRBD1. The germline gives CDR1 SGHKS, CDR2 YYEKEE (reference sequence). J gave up 2 bases and V 4 bases, and 5 bases lay outside the gene matches. The CDR3 is made up of 15 amino acids. In nucleotides, the CDR3 is TGTGCCAGCAGCATGTACAGGGGGACCTACAATGAGCAGTTCTTC. Its protein is CASSMYRGTYNEQFF.

This clonotype has only a few counts. The chain joins TRBV20-1 to TRBJ2-1, with 8 bases fitting TRBD2. J gave up 8 bases and V 5 bases, and 14 bases lay outside the gene matches. Germline-derived CDR1 and CDR2 are DFQATT and SNEGSKA (reference sequence). There are 15 residues in the CDR3. The CDR3 spells CSAVRFSGVSDEQFF. Written as DNA, the CDR3 is TGCAGTGCTGTTAGGTTTAGCGGGGTAAGCGATGAGCAGTTCTTC.

This clonotype was found many times. This rearrangement joins TRBV12-3 or TRBV12-4 to TRBJ2-6; no clear D gene. Trimming pared 3 bases from V and 0 bases from J, leaving 3 bases between. The CDR3 contains 14 residues. The CDR3 region is CASSFASGANVLTF. In nucleotides, the CDR3 is TGTGCCAGCAGTTTCGCCTCTGGGGCCAACGTCCTGACTTTC.

V is TRBV7-2 and J is TRBJ2-3; no definite D call. Deletions cut 0 bases from V and 0 bases from J, with 7 bases between. The V gene's germline CDR1 is SGHTA and CDR2 FQGNSA. The CDR3 has 15 amino acids. The CDR3 region is CASSLARPSTDTQYF. The CDR3 region has the DNA TGTGCCAGCAGCTTAGCTCGTCCGAGCACAGATACGCAGTATTTT.

This clonotype came up a few times. The V call is TRBV5-4, the J call TRBJ2-5; 7 nucleotides agree with TRBD1. CDR1 is SGHNT and CDR2 is YYREEE in the germline V gene (reference sequence). The CDR3 loop spans 15 amino acids. The J segment lost 2 bases and the V segment lost 5 bases, leaving 9 bases of the junction unmatched. The CDR3 here is CASRVGTAAQETQYF. The CDR3 DNA is TGTGCCAGCAGAGTTGGGACAGCAGCGCAAGAGACCCAGTACTTC.

This clonotype has ten or more counts. The chain employs TRBV23-1 and TRBJ2-5; no firm D call. TRBV23-1 is an ORF for which the function is uncertain. The CDR3 has 13 amino acids. Trimming shortened V by 0 bases and J by 5 bases, and 7 bases separated the two germline ends. The CDR3 loop is CASSQSDSETQYF. DNA of the CDR3: TGCGCCAGCAGTCAATCAGATTCGGAGACCCAGTACTTC.

The chain links TRBV6-2 or TRBV6-3 to TRBJ2-3, with 8 bases that match TRBD2. V was clipped by 7 bases and J by 5 bases; unmatched bases: 14. Germline V gives CDR1 MNHEY, CDR2 SVGEGT. There are 16 residues in the CDR3. This chain's CDR3 is CASTETTGGPRDTQYF. In nucleotides, the CDR3 is TGTGCCAGCACCGAAACAACGGGGGGGCCGCGAGATACGCAGTATTTT.

As regards this clonotype: A much larger clone sits a single nucleotide away, making a read error possible. The chain combines TRBV9 with TRBJ2-3; perhaps TRBD2 as D (5 bases). This CDR3 is built from 12 residues. CDR1 and CDR2 (germline): SGDLS, YYNGEE. Here the CDR3 DNA reads TGTGACAGCAGCCCCCAGCGGACCGCGCAGTATTTT. This encodes CDSSPQRTAQYF.

This clonotype came up many times. This chain connects TRBV6-1 to TRBJ1-4; no clear D gene. The CDR3 has 15 residues. Germline CDR1 and CDR2: MNHNS and SASEGT. V shed 1 base and J shed 8 bases, with 14 bases lying between them. For the CDR3, the DNA is TGTGCCAGCAGTGAAGGCAGATTCCGGGCCGAAAAACTGTTTTTT. Its translation is CASSEGRFRAEKLFF.

This clonotype has only a few counts. This rearrangement joins TRBV20-1 to TRBJ1-5, with 7 bases that match TRBD1. With 6 bases clipped from V and 4 bases from J, the junction kept 6 bases outside the gene matches. Germline values: CDR1 DFQATT, CDR2 SNEGSKA (reference sequence). CDR3 length equals 13 residues. CDR3 coding DNA: TGCAGTGCGAATACAGGGGTAAATCAGCCCCAGCATTTT. Translating it yields CSANTGVNQPQHF.

This clonotype occurred a few times. The rearrangement uses TRBV4-1 and TRBJ1-1; the D is unclear. The CDR3 runs to 15 residues. Germline values: CDR1 MGHRA, CDR2 YSYEKL. Trimming pared 0 bases from V and 5 bases from J, leaving 13 bases between. The CDR3 DNA follows: TGCGCCAGCAGCCAAGATCCTGATCTTGGAACTGAAGCTTTCTTT. Translating gives CASSQDPDLGTEAFF.

This clonotype turned up a few times. This chain uses TRBV14 with TRBJ1-2; D may be TRBD1 (5 bases). The CDR3 is 12 amino acids. V was cut by 4 bases and J by 8 bases, with 11 bases left in between. Germline values: CDR1 SGHDN, CDR2 FVKESK. The CDR3 spells CASSPQRGGYTF. The CDR3 DNA reads as TGTGCCAGCAGCCCTCAAAGGGGAGGCTACACCTTC. Using reference TRBV14 and TRBJ1-2 for the parts outside the CDR3, the full variable domain is EAGVTQFPSHSVIEKGQTVTLRCDPISGHDNLYWYRRVMGKEIKFLLHFVKESKQDESGMPNNRFLAERTGGTYSTLKVQPAELEDSGVYFCASSPQRGGYTFGSGTRLTVV.

This clonotype has a single count. V and J are TRBV5-8 and TRBJ2-7; 8 bases are shared with TRBD1. This CDR3 has 14 residues. V shed 4 bases, J shed 4 bases, and the junction held 7 bases outside the gene matches. The germline V gene has CDR1 SGHTS and CDR2 YDEGEE. The CDR3 sequence is CASSRTGLFYEQYF. The CDR3 DNA is TGTGCCAGCAGCAGGACAGGGCTATTTTACGAGCAGTACTTC.